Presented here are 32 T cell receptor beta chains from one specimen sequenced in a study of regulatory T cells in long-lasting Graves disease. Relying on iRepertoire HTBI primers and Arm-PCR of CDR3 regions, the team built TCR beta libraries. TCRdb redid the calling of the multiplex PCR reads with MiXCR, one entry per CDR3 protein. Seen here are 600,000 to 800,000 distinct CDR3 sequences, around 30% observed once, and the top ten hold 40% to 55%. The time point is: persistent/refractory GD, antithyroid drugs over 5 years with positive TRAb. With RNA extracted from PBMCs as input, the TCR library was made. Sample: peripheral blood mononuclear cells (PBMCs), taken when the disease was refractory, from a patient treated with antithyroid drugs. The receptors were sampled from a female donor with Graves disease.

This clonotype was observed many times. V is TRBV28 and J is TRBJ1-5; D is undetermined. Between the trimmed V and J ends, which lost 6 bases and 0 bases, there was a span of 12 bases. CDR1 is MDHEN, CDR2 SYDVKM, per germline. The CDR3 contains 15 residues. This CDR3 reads CASRTSAYSNQPQHF. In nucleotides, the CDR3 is TGTGCCAGCAGGACGTCGGCGTATAGCAATCAGCCCCAGCATTTT.

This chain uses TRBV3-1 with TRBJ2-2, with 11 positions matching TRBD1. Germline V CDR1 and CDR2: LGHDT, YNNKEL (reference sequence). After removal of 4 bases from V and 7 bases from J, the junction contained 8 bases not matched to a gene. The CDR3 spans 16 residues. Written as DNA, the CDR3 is TGTGCCAGCAGCCCCTGGGACAGGGGGTTTGGCGGGGAGCTGTTTTTT. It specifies CASSPWDRGFGGELFF.

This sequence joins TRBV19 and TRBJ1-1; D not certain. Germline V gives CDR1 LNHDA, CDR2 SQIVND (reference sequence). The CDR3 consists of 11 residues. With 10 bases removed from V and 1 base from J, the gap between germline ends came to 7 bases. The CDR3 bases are TGTGCCACTAGAGGGAACACTGAAGCTTTCTTT. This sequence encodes CATRGNTEAFF.

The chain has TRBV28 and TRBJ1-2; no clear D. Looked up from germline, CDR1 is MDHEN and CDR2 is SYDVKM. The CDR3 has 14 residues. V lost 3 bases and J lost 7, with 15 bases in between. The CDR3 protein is CASSLPWQVGGYTF. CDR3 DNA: TGTGCCAGCAGTTTGCCTTGGCAGGTCGGTGGCTACACCTTC.

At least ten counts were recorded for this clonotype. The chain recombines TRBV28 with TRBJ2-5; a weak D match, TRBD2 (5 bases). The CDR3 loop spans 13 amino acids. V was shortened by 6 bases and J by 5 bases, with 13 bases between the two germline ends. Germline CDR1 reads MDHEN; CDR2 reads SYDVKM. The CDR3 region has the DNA TGTGCCAGCAGATTACGTGGCGGGGAGACCCAGTACTTC. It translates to CASRLRGGETQYF. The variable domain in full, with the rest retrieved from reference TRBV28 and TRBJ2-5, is DVKVTQSSRYLVKRTGEKVFLECVQDMDHENMFWYRQDPGLGLRLIYFSYDVKMKEKGDIPEGYSVSREKKERFSLILESASTNQTSMYLCASRLRGGETQYFGPGTRLLVL.

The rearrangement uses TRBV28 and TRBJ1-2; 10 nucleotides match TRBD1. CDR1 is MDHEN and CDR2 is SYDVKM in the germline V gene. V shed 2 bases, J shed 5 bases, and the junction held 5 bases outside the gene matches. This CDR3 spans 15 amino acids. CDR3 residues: CASSLPGQGKYGYTF. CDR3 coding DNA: TGTGCCAGCAGTTTACCGGGACAGGGGAAGTATGGCTACACCTTC.

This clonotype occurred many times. This CDR3 reads CASSPRLRSYSPLHF. The CDR3 nucleotides read TGTGCCAGCAGTCCCCGATTACGTTCGTATTCACCCCTCCACTTT. The chain is built from TRBV6-1 and TRBJ1-6, with unresolved D. Germline CDR1 and CDR2: MNHNS and SASEGT. There are 15 residues in the CDR3. The germline V and J ends were trimmed by 5 bases and 8 bases, with 16 bases remaining between them.

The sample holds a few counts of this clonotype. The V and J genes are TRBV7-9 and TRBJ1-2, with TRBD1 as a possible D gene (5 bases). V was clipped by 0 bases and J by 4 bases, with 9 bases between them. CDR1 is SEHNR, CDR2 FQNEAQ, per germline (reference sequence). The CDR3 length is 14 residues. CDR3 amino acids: CASSLAGQLYGYTF. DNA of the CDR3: TGTGCCAGCAGCTTAGCGGGGCAGCTCTATGGCTACACCTTC.

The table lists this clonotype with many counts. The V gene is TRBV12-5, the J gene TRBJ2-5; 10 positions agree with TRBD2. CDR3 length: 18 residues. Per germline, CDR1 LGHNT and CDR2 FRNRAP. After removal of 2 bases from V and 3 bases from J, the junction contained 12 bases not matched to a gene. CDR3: CASGLWRQAGGPKETQYF. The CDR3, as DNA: TGTGCTAGTGGTTTGTGGCGGCAAGCGGGAGGGCCTAAAGAGACCCAGTACTTC.

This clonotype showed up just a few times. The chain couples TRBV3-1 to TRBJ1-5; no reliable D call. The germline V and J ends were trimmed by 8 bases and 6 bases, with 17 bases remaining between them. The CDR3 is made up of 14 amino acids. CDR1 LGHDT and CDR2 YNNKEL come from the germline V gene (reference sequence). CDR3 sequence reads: CASPTEPVRQPQHF. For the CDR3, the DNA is TGTGCCAGCCCTACCGAGCCGGTTCGTCAGCCCCAGCATTTT.

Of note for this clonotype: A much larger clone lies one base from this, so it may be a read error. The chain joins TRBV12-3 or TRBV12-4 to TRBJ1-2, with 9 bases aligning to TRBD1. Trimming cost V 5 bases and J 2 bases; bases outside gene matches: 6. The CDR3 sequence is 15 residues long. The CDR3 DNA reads TGTGCCAGCAGTCTCTGGGACAGGGCGAACTATGGCTACACCTTC. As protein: CASSLWDRANYGYTF.

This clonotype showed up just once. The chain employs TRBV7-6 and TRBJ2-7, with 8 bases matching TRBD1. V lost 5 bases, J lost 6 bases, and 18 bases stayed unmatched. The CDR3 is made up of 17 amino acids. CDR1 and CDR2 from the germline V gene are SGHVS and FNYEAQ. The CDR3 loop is CASSDRGRGTAVLEQYF. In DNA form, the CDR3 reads TGTGCCAGCAGCGACAGGGGCCGGGGGACAGCAGTGCTCGAGCAGTACTTC.

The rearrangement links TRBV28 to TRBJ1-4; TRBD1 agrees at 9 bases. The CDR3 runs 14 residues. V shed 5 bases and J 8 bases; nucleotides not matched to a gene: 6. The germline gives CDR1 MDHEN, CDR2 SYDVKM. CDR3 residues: CASSIDRGKEKLFF. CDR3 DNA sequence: TGTGCCAGCAGTATCGACAGGGGGAAAGAAAAACTGTTTTTT.

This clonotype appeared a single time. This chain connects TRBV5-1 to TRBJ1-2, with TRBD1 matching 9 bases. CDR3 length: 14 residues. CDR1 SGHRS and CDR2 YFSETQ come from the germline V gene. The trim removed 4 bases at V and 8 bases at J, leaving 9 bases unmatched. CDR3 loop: CASSAIQGAGGYTF. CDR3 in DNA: TGCGCCAGCAGCGCAATACAGGGGGCCGGGGGCTACACCTTC.

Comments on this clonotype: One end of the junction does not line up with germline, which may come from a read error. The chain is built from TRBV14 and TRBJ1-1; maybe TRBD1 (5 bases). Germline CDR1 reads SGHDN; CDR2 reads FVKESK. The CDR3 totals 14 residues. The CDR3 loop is CASSQGAWGTEVFF. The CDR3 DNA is TGTGCCAGCAGCCAAGGGGCATGGGGCACTGAAGTTTTCTTT.

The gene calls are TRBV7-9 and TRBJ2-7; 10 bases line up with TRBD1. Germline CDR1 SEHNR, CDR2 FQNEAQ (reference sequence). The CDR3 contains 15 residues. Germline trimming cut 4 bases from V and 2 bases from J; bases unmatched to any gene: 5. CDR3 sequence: CASSSRTGGPYEQYF. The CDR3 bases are TGTGCCAGCAGCTCCCGGACAGGGGGGCCCTACGAGCAGTACTTC.

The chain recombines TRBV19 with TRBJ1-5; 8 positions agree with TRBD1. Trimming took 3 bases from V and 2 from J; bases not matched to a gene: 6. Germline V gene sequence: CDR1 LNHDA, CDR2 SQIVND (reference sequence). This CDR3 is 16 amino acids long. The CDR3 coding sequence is TGTGCCAGTAGTATCACCAGGGGGCCTGGCAATCAGCCCCAGCATTTT. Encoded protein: CASSITRGPGNQPQHF.

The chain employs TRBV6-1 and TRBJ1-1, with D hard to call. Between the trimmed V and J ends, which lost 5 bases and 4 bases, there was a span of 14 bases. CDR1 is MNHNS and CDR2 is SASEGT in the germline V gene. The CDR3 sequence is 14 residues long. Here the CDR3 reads CASSILMRITEAFF. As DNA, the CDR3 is TGTGCCAGCAGTATTCTCATGAGGATCACTGAAGCTTTCTTT.

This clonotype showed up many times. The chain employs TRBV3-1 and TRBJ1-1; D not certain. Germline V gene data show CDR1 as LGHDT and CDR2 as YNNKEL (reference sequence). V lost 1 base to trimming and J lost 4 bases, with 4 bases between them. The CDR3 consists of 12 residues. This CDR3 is CASSQGGTEAFF. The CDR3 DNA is TGTGCCAGCAGCCAAGGGGGCACTGAAGCTTTCTTT.

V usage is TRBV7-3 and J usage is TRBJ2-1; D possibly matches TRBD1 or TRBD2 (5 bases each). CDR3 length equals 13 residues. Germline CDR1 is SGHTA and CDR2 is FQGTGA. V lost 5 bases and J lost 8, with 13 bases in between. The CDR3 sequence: CASSEGSGYEQFF. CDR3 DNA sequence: TGTGCCAGCAGCGAGGGGTCCGGCTATGAGCAGTTCTTC.

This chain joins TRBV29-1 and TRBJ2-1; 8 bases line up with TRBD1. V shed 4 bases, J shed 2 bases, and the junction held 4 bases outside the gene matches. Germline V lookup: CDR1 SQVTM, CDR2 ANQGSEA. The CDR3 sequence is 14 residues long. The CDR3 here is CSVASGGAYNEQFF. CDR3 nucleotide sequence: TGCAGCGTTGCCTCAGGGGGCGCCTACAATGAGCAGTTCTTC.

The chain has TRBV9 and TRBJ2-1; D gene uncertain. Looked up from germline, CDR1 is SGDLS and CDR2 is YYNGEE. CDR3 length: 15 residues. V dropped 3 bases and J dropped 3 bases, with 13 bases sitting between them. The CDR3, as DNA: TGTGCCAGCAGCGCCGTAGGGAACAGCTACAATGAGCAGTTCTTC. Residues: CASSAVGNSYNEQFF.

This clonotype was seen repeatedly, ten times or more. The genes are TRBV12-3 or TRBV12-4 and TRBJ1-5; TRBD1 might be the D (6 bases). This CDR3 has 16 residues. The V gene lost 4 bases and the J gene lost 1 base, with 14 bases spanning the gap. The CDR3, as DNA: TGTGCCAGCAGTTGGGGCACAGGGAGGAGCAATCAGCCCCAGCATTTT. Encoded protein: CASSWGTGRSNQPQHF.

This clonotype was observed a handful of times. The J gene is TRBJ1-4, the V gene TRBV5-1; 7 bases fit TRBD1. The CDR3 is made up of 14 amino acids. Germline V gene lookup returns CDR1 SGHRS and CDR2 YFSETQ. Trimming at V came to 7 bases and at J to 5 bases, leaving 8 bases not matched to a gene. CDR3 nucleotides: TGCGCCAGCGGCAGACAGGGAATAAATGAAAAACTGTTTTTT. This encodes CASGRQGINEKLFF.

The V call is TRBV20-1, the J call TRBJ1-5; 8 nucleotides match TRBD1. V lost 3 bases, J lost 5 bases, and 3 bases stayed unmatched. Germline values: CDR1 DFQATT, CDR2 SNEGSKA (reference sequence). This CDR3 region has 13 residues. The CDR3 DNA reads TGCAGTGCTAGCTCAGGGGGCGATCAGCCCCAGCATTTT. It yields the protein CSASSGGDQPQHF.

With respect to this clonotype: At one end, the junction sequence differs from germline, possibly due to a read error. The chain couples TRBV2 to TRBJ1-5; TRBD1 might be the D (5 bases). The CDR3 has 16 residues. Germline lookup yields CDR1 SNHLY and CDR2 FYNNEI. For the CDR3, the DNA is TGTGTCAGCAGTCGGAAATTAACGGGGCCGGGTCAGCCCCAGCATTTT. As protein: CVSSRKLTGPGQPQHF.

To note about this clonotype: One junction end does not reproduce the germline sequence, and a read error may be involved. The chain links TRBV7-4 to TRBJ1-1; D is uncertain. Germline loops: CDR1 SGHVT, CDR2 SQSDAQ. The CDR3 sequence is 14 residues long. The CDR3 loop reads CASSRLCGHTEAFF. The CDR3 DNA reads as TGTGCCAGCAGCCGTCTTTGCGGTCACACTGAAGCCTTCTTT. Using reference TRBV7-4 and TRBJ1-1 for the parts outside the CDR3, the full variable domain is GAGVSQSPRYKVAKRGRDVALRCDSISGHVTLYWYRQTLGQGSEVLTYSQSDAQRDKSGRPSGRFSAERPERSVSTLKIQRTEQGDSAVYLCASSRLCGHTEAFFGQGTRLTVV.

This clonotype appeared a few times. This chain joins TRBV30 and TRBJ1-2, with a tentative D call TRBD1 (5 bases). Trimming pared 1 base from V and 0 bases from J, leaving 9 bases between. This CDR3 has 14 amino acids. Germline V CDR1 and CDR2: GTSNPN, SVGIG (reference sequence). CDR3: CAWSDPGPNYGYTF. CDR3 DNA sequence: TGTGCCTGGAGTGACCCGGGACCTAACTATGGCTACACCTTC.

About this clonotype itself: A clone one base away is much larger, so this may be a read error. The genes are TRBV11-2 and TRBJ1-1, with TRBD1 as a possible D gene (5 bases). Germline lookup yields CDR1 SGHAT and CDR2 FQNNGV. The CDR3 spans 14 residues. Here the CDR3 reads CASSFAGRGTEASF. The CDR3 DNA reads TGTGCCAGCAGCTTCGCAGGGCGCGGCACTGAAGCTTCCTTT. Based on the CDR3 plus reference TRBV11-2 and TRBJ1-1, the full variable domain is EAGVAQSPRYKIIEKRQSVAFWCNPISGHATLYWYQQILGQGPKLLIQFQNNGVVDDSQLPKDRFSAERLKGVDSTLKIQPAKLEDSAVYLCASSFAGRGTEASFGQGTRLTVV.

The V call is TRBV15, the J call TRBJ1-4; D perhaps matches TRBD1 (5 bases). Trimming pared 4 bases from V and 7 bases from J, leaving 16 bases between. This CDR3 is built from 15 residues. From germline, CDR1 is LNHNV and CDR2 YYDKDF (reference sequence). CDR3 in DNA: TGTGCCACCAGCAAACGACAGACCATTGGTGAAAAACTGTTTTTT. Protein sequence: CATSKRQTIGEKLFF.

CDR3 amino acids: CAWSWGGLNTEAFF. CDR3 DNA: TGTGCCTGGAGTTGGGGGGGTCTCAACACTGAAGCTTTCTTT. The rearrangement joins TRBV30 to TRBJ1-1, with a weak D call TRBD1 (5 bases). V shed 2 bases and J shed 2 bases, with 12 bases lying between them. Germline V CDR1 and CDR2: GTSNPN, SVGIG (reference sequence). The CDR3 contains 14 residues.

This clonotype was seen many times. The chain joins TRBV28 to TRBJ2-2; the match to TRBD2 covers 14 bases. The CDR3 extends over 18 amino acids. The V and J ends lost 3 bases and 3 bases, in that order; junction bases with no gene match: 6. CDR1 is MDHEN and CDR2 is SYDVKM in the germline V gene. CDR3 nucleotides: TGTGCCAGCAGTTTTCGACTAGCGGGAGGGGGGTACACCGGGGAGCTGTTTTTT. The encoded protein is CASSFRLAGGGYTGELFF.